This is a list of T cell receptor beta chains from one sample in a study of cytomegalovirus exposure and HLA in healthy donors. Sequenced by immunoSEQ multiplex PCR; TCRdb stores in-frame clones only, minus some. The table records approximately 100,000 clones, approximately 75% of them present only once. The sample comprised PBMCs. Receptors were obtained from a woman in her thirties or forties in good health and CMV-seronegative. Each CDR3 is given with its conserved first and last residue. Each record gives: CDR3 protein, CDR3 DNA, J gene, V gene, clone size, D gene. The D gene is left open where the match is weak. Expanded clones get a size class; other rows say once, few or many, or leave the size out.

CASSPEGVTNEKLFF | TGCGCCAGCAGCCCCGAGGGGGTCACTAATGAAAAACTGTTTTTT | TRBJ1-4 | TRBV4-1 | . | .
CASSLQGYEQYF | TGTGCCAGCAGCCTACAGGGTTACGAGCAGTACTTC | TRBJ2-7 | TRBV11-2 | few | .
CASSLVGGGKTQYF | TGTGCCAGCAGTTTAGTGGGCGGAGGGAAGACCCAGTACTTC | TRBJ2-5 | TRBV27 | few | .
CASSLEGDGDSPLHF | TGTGCCAGCAGTTTAGAGGGGGACGGGGATTCACCCCTCCACTTT | TRBJ1-6 | TRBV27 | . | .
CASSYGSQDTDTQYF | TGTGCCAGCAGTTATGGTAGTCAGGACACAGATACGCAGTATTTT | TRBJ2-3 | TRBV6-5 | . | .
CASSLAGQGAGYTF | TGTGCCAGCAGTTTAGCGGGACAGGGGGCAGGCTACACCTTC | TRBJ1-2 | TRBV28 | few | TRBD1
CASSGDRESGNTIYF | TGTGCCAGCAGCGGGGACAGGGAGTCTGGAAACACCATATATTTT | TRBJ1-3 | TRBV7-9 | few | TRBD1
CASSYQGKETQYF | TGTGCCAGCAGCTACCAGGGGAAAGAGACCCAGTACTTC | TRBJ2-5 | TRBV7-9 | . | .
CASSGGTSGRGKTQYF | TGTGCCAGCAGCGGGGGGACTAGCGGGAGAGGGAAGACCCAGTACTTC | TRBJ2-5 | TRBV5-4 | . | TRBD2
CAISESGALAKNIQYF | TGTGCCATCAGTGAGTCTGGGGCGTTAGCCAAAAACATTCAGTACTTC | TRBJ2-4 | TRBV10-3 | . | .